This T cell receptor beta chain was profiled in a study of control samples from healthy donors and cancer patients. Germline loops: CDR1 SGHVS, CDR2 FQNEAQ. Germline trimming cut 1 base from V and 4 bases from J; bases unmatched to any gene: 17. The CDR3 sequence is 19 residues long. In its sample, this clone was seen once. Data came from immunoSEQ multiplex PCR; TCRdb stores just in-frame clones and leaves some out. The profile shows around 80,000 clones, about 87% of them singletons. This sequence was found in a middle-aged man in good health. Sequencing was done on a sample of blood. The chain combines TRBV7-8 with TRBJ2-5; 8 bases align to TRBD2. CDR3 in DNA: TGTGCCAGCAGCTTAGGGCCTAGCCTAGCGGGTGCCTGGAGAGAGACCCAGTACTTC. Amino acid sequence: CASSLGPSLAGAWRETQYF.